This TCR beta chain was sequenced in a study of identical twins. Study findings and constraints: In cord blood, abundant beta clonotypes had fewer insertions; memory showed no trend. There is a chance that invariant MAIT and iNKT cells partially muddied zero-insertion analyses. Models underestimated how often monozygotic twins shared out-of-frame TCR alpha. Twins' surplus sharing was weaker for beta out-of-frame sequences.

TCRdb ran MiXCR on the 5' RACE reads and lists one entry per CDR3 protein. The sample has 500,000 to 650,000 distinct CDR3 sequences, just over 7% seen once. The germline gives CDR1 SQVTM, CDR2 ANQGSEA. This CDR3 is built from 14 residues. V was pared by 5 bases and J by 0 bases, with 11 bases between. This clonotype was counted between two and nine times. Its specificity is unknown. The sample was also linked to a second study, of yellow fever vaccine responses in identical twins.

The J gene is TRBJ2-1, the V gene TRBV29-1; D is perhaps TRBD2 (5 bases). Specimen: PBMCs. The clonotype originates from a woman between 18 and 29 years old in good health. CDR3 protein: CSVFGESSYNEQFF. The CDR3 DNA is TGCAGCGTTTTCGGGGAGAGCTCCTACAATGAGCAGTTCTTC.